Included here is one T cell receptor (beta chain) sequence, with context. Its antigen is unknown. This sample stems from a study of T cells in localized non-small cell lung cancer. Regarding the study as a whole: Sequencing covered just one tumor region, so heterogeneity cannot be ruled out. Adjacent lung held a median around 58 of the top 100 tumor clones. Adjacent uninvolved lung had the highest clonality, suggesting focused antigen responses.

Sequencing used immunoSEQ multiplex PCR; TCRdb keeps in-frame clones, though not all of them. The profile shows 3,500 to 4,000 clones, more than 30% of them singletons. From germline, CDR1 is LGHNT and CDR2 FRNRAP. V was pared by 0 bases and J by 0 bases, with 19 bases between. This CDR3 comprises 19 residues. The chain joins TRBV12-5 to TRBJ2-3, with D perhaps matching TRBD1 (5 bases). This receptor was taken from a male donor older than 55 with stage III lung adenocarcinoma. Sequences were derived from lung tumor tissue, sampled before any cancer treatment. The CDR3 loop is CASGLVRDGQGPSTDTQYF. The CDR3 DNA reads as TGTGCTAGTGGTTTGGTACGAGATGGGCAGGGCCCCAGCACAGATACGCAGTATTTT.